The 2 T cell receptor beta chains below come from one sample, sequenced in a study of cytomegalovirus exposure and HLA in healthy donors. It was with 60 Vbeta and 13 Jbeta primers that the PCR ran. Using immunoSEQ multiplex PCR, the repertoire was profiled, and TCRdb retains in-frame clones only, with some absent. The data hold about 160,000 clones, with approximately 86% observed a single time. The sequenced sample consisted of PBMCs. Every receptor here comes from a young woman in good health and CMV-seronegative.

CDR3 region: CASRGEQGDTEAFF. DNA of the CDR3: TGTGCCAGCCGGGGGGAACAGGGCGATACTGAAGCTTTCTTT. The gene calls are TRBV6-5 and TRBJ1-1; D may be TRBD1 (6 bases). V was cut by 8 bases and J by 5 bases, with 18 bases left in between. Germline V gives CDR1 MNHEY, CDR2 SVGAGI. The CDR3 is 14 amino acids.

This clone was picked up a small number of times. V and J are TRBV29-1 and TRBJ1-5, with a weak D call TRBD1 (5 bases). This CDR3 spans 15 amino acids. Germline loops: CDR1 SQVTM, CDR2 ANQGSEA. V dropped 7 bases and J dropped 0 bases, with 16 bases sitting between them. As DNA, the CDR3 is TGCAGCGGGGGCCACCTGTCAGGTAGCAATCAGCCCCAGCATTTT. Translated: CSGGHLSGSNQPQHF.